This entry lists 5 T cell receptor beta chains sequenced from one sample in a study of shared clonotypes between healthy human individuals (dated by TCRdb to 2018 to 2021). The library was built by means of the immunoSEQ multiplex PCR assay. TCRdb limited this immuneACCESS table to in-frame rearrangements with V and J called. A share of clones is missing; checked studies link under half to unresolved V genes, and the rest is unexplained. In all, the sample holds about 680,000 clones, and around 78% of those were seen once. The ten largest clones represent 1.5% to 2% of the sample. Sequencing was carried out using memory CD4+ T cells sorted from blood. The sample's cell subset or site, from its label and the paper: CD45RA-negative fraction. The source is a woman aged 30 to 39 in good health.

V gene TRBV4-1 combines with J gene TRBJ2-7; TRBD2 might be the D (6 bases). The length of the CDR3 is 14 residues. CDR1 and CDR2 (germline): MGHRA, YSYEKL. V was trimmed by 1 base and J by 1 base, leaving 8 bases between them. DNA of the CDR3: TGCGCCAGCAGCCAAGTAGGGACTTCCTACGAGCAGTACTTC. Amino acids: CASSQVGTSYEQYF.

This clone was seen once. The chain joins TRBV5-6 to TRBJ2-5; TRBD2 is a possible D gene (5 bases). This CDR3 has 15 residues. V lost 1 base and J lost 5, with 15 bases in between. Germline V CDR1 and CDR2: SGHDT, YYEEEE. In nucleotides, the CDR3 is TGTGCCAGCAGCTTGATGACTGCGCGGGCGGAGACCCAGTACTTC. This encodes CASSLMTARAETQYF.

The genes are TRBV19 and TRBJ1-5; no clear D. V shed 10 bases and J shed 7 bases, with 17 bases lying between them. CDR3 length: 13 amino acids. CDR1 LNHDA and CDR2 SQIVND come from the germline V gene (reference sequence). The CDR3, as DNA: TGTGCCACCGGAGGTCGTCCGTCCCAGCCCCAGCATTTT. Its protein is CATGGRPSQPQHF.

This chain uses TRBV2 with TRBJ1-5; no reliable D call. Trimming stripped 3 bases from V and 2 bases from J, with 8 bases between. Germline V gene lookup returns CDR1 SNHLY and CDR2 FYNNEI. The CDR3 has 14 amino acids. The CDR3 nucleotides read TGTGCCAGCAGTGACAGGCCCCGCAATCAGCCCCAGCATTTT. This codes for CASSDRPRNQPQHF.

This chain uses TRBV25-1 with TRBJ2-5; a possible D gene is TRBD2 (6 bases). Trimming took 4 bases from V and 5 from J, leaving 17 bases between them. The CDR3 is made up of 15 amino acids. The germline V gene encodes CDR1 MGHDK and CDR2 SYGVNS. The CDR3 sequence is CASSAREKPLETQYF. The CDR3, as DNA: TGTGCCAGCAGTGCCCGGGAGAAGCCCTTGGAGACCCAGTACTTC.